The 32 T cell receptor beta chains below were found in one sample sequenced in a study of response to subunit inactivated influenza vaccine. One entry per CDR3 protein, called by TCRdb with MiXCR from the RT-PCR reads. The data hold 700,000 to 800,000 distinct CDR3 sequences, with around 20% observed a single time. The sequences come from PBMCs from blood, collected more than 4 days after vaccination. The receptors were sampled from a man in his fifties who received an inactivated influenza vaccine.

The chain carries TRBV18 and TRBJ2-7; 7 bases line up with TRBD1. The CDR3 has 14 amino acids. Germline V lookup: CDR1 KGHSH, CDR2 LQKENI. J gave up 2 bases and V 4 bases, and 5 bases lay outside the gene matches. The CDR3 reads CASSLTDRPYEQYF. The CDR3 DNA reads TGTGCCAGCTCACTGACGGACAGGCCCTACGAGCAGTACTTC.

This clonotype was counted ten times or more. The chain is built from TRBV7-9 and TRBJ2-7, with D unclear. Germline CDR1 reads SEHNR; CDR2 reads FQNEAQ (reference sequence). There are 11 residues in the CDR3. Trimming shortened V by 3 bases and J by 5 bases, and 5 bases separated the two germline ends. The CDR3 region is CASSFGNEQYF. The CDR3 DNA sequence: TGTGCCAGCAGCTTTGGGAACGAGCAGTACTTC. The full variable domain, its missing parts supplied by reference TRBV7-9 and TRBJ2-7, is DTGVSQNPRHKITKRGQNVTFRCDPISEHNRLYWYRQTLGQGPEFLTYFQNEAQLEKSRLLSDRFSAERPKGSFSTLEIQRTEQGDSAMYLCASSFGNEQYFGPGTRLTVT.

The chain employs TRBV10-2 and TRBJ2-1; D may be TRBD2 (5 bases). Per the germline V gene, CDR1 is WSHSY and CDR2 is SAAADI. The CDR3 runs 14 residues. The V end lost 0 bases, the J end lost 6 bases, and 9 bases lay between the germline ends. The CDR3 here is CASSESSSSNEQFF. The CDR3 DNA reads TGCGCCAGCAGTGAGTCGTCTAGCTCCAATGAGCAGTTCTTC.

The V and J genes are TRBV29-1 and TRBJ2-7; the match to TRBD2 covers 10 bases. The CDR3 extends over 15 amino acids. Germline loops: CDR1 SQVTM, CDR2 ANQGSEA. Losses at the gene ends were 6 bases for V and 5 bases for J; bases not matched to a gene: 13. The CDR3 DNA reads as TGCAGCGTGGTTCCCTTTCTAGCGGGAGAGAACGAGCAGTACTTC. It codes for CSVVPFLAGENEQYF.

The gene calls are TRBV3-1 and TRBJ1-6, with D hard to call. Trimming removed 5 bases from V and 7 bases from J, with 9 bases in between. Germline values: CDR1 LGHDT, CDR2 YNNKEL (reference sequence). This CDR3 spans 13 amino acids. For the CDR3, the DNA is TGTGCCAGCAGCTCGACGGCAAATTCACCCCTCCACTTT. It is translated as CASSSTANSPLHF.

This clonotype was counted ten times or more. The genes are TRBV5-1 and TRBJ2-1, with D possibly matching TRBD2 (6 bases). Between the trimmed V and J ends, which lost 0 bases and 4 bases, there was a span of 8 bases. The CDR3 is 14 residues long. Looked up from germline, CDR1 is SGHRS and CDR2 is YFSETQ. As DNA, the CDR3 is TGCGCCAGCAGCTTGGGCGGGATGTACAATGAGCAGTTCTTC. Translation: CASSLGGMYNEQFF. The whole variable domain, filled in from reference TRBV5-1 and TRBJ2-1, reads KAGVTQTPRYLIKTRGQQVTLSCSPISGHRSVSWYQQTPGQGLQFLFEYFSETQRNKGNFPGRFSGRQFSNSRSEMNVSTLELGDSALYLCASSLGGMYNEQFFGPGTRLTVL.

V gene TRBV7-6 combines with J gene TRBJ2-2; 10 bases line up with TRBD2. The CDR3 length is 16 residues. Germline CDR1 reads SGHVS; CDR2 reads FNYEAQ. Trimming took 5 bases from V and 0 from J; bases not matched to a gene: 3. CDR3 bases: TGTGCCAGCAGCAAAACTAGCGGGGCGAACACCGGGGAGCTGTTTTTT. It encodes CASSKTSGANTGELFF.

This clonotype was counted only a few times. This chain uses TRBV6-5 with TRBJ2-7; a weak D match, TRBD2 (5 bases). Germline CDR1 is MNHEY and CDR2 is SVGAGI. Trimming removed 2 bases from V and 0 bases from J, with 17 bases in between. The CDR3 spans 17 residues. The CDR3 reads CASSYNSEGWGSYEQYF. In DNA form, the CDR3 reads TGTGCCAGCAGTTACAACTCTGAGGGCTGGGGCTCCTACGAGCAGTACTTC.

This clonotype turned up a few times. V and J are TRBV7-8 and TRBJ2-7; D is possibly TRBD1 (5 bases). The CDR3 spans 13 residues. Germline V gene sequence: CDR1 SGHVS, CDR2 FQNEAQ. Trimming left V 5 bases short and J 6 bases short, with 14 bases between. This chain's CDR3 is CASSTRQPPEQYF. As DNA, the CDR3 is TGTGCCAGCAGCACCCGACAGCCCCCCGAGCAGTACTTC.

Many counts were recorded for this clonotype. This chain links TRBV29-1 with TRBJ2-1, with D hard to call. Germline V lookup: CDR1 SQVTM, CDR2 ANQGSEA. CDR3 length equals 15 residues. V gave up 0 bases and J gave up 0 bases, with 9 bases separating them. The CDR3: CSVEDLRSSYNEQFF. The CDR3 DNA sequence: TGCAGCGTTGAAGATCTCAGGAGCTCCTACAATGAGCAGTTCTTC.

This clonotype appeared a few times. V and J are TRBV20-1 and TRBJ2-5; TRBD2 matches at 15 bases. Unmatched junction bases numbered 3, after V lost 6 bases and J lost 1 base. CDR1 DFQATT and CDR2 SNEGSKA come from the germline V gene (reference sequence). This CDR3 has 15 residues. The CDR3 here is CSAWTSGGVQETQYF. CDR3 nucleotide sequence: TGCAGTGCGTGGACTAGCGGGGGGGTCCAAGAGACCCAGTACTTC.

V usage is TRBV7-2 and J usage is TRBJ2-7; TRBD1 is a possible D gene (6 bases). The germline CDR1 and CDR2 sequences are SGHTA and FQGNSA. The V end lost 4 bases, the J end lost 0 bases, and 13 bases lay between the germline ends. The length of the CDR3 is 15 residues. The CDR3: CASSSSDRFSYEQYF. The CDR3 region has the DNA TGTGCCAGCAGCTCGAGCGACAGGTTCTCCTACGAGCAGTACTTC. The variable domain in full, with the rest retrieved from reference TRBV7-2 and TRBJ2-7, is GAGVSQSPSNKVTEKGKDVELRCDPISGHTALYWYRQSLGQGLEFLIYFQGNSAPDKSGLPSDRFSAERTGGSVSTLTIQRTQQEDSAVYLCASSSSDRFSYEQYFGPGTRLTVT.

The V and J genes are TRBV25-1 and TRBJ1-2; possibly TRBD1 for D (6 bases). The CDR3 runs 15 residues. V lost 6 bases, J lost 2 bases, and 16 bases lay in between. The germline CDR1 and CDR2 sequences are MGHDK and SYGVNS. CDR3 DNA: TGTGCCAGCAGCCCCGGGGGGCGCGTCAACTATGGCTACACCTTC. Its protein is CASSPGGRVNYGYTF.

This clonotype was seen at least ten times. This chain links TRBV6-1 with TRBJ2-1; D remains unclear. CDR3 length equals 13 residues. Trimming stripped 9 bases from V and 5 bases from J, with 14 bases between. Germline V gene sequence: CDR1 MNHNS, CDR2 SASEGT. The chain's CDR3 is CASKTPKNNEQFF. CDR3 bases: TGTGCCAGTAAAACCCCGAAAAACAATGAGCAGTTCTTC.

This chain connects TRBV9 to TRBJ2-1, with D perhaps TRBD2 (6 bases). The V gene lost 0 bases and the J gene lost 4 bases, with 8 bases spanning the gap. The germline gives CDR1 SGDLS, CDR2 YYNGEE. This CDR3 spans 14 amino acids. As DNA, the CDR3 is TGTGCCAGCAGCGTAGTCGGGGGATACAATGAGCAGTTCTTC. Translating it yields CASSVVGGYNEQFF.

This clonotype was seen more than once but under ten times. The gene calls are TRBV5-1 and TRBJ1-2; the match to TRBD1 covers 8 bases. The CDR3 is 14 amino acids. Germline trimming cut 2 bases from V and 3 bases from J; bases unmatched to any gene: 3. CDR1 is SGHRS, CDR2 YFSETQ, per germline. CDR3 sequence: CASSFQTGDYGYTF. The CDR3 DNA sequence: TGCGCCAGCAGCTTTCAGACAGGGGACTATGGCTACACCTTC.

The chain couples TRBV9 to TRBJ2-2; TRBD2 aligns across 12 bases. This CDR3 is 17 amino acids long. The V and J ends lost 4 bases and 4 bases, in that order; junction bases with no gene match: 8. The germline V gene has CDR1 SGDLS and CDR2 YYNGEE. CDR3 sequence: CASSTPGLAGVTGELFF. CDR3 DNA: TGTGCCAGCAGCACTCCGGGACTAGCGGGTGTCACCGGGGAGCTGTTTTTT. The complete variable domain, with remaining parts taken from reference TRBV9 and TRBJ2-2, reads DSGVTQTPKHLITATGQRVTLRCSPRSGDLSVYWYQQSLDQGLQFLIQYYNGEERAKGNILERFSAQQFPDLHSELNLSSLELGDSALYFCASSTPGLAGVTGELFFGEGSRLTVL.

This clonotype was seen more than once but under ten times. The chain uses TRBV25-1 and TRBJ2-1; no definite D call. The germline CDR1 and CDR2 sequences are MGHDK and SYGVNS. Trimming left V 4 bases short and J 5 bases short, with 9 bases between. This CDR3 has 13 amino acids. CDR3 DNA: TGTGCCAGCAGTGTACGGACCGACAATGAGCAGTTCTTC. The encoded protein is CASSVRTDNEQFF.

The V call is TRBV28, the J call TRBJ2-7; D gene ambiguous. V lost 3 bases and J 5 bases, leaving 11 bases between the germline ends. The germline V gene encodes CDR1 MDHEN and CDR2 SYDVKM. CDR3 length: 13 residues. For the CDR3, the DNA is TGTGCCAGCAGTTTGCTGTTAAGGGACGAGCAGTACTTC. This translates into CASSLLLRDEQYF.

This clonotype was seen repeatedly, ten times or more. V gene TRBV12-3 or TRBV12-4 combines with J gene TRBJ1-1; D ambiguous. Trimming shortened V by 7 bases and J by 1 base, and 10 bases separated the two germline ends. This CDR3 is built from 13 residues. The CDR3 loop reads CASIKLGNTEAFF. The CDR3 DNA follows: TGTGCCAGCATAAAGCTGGGGAACACTGAAGCTTTCTTT.

The table lists this clonotype with many counts. The rearrangement uses TRBV6-2 or TRBV6-3 and TRBJ2-1; 8 bases fit TRBD1. The J segment lost 8 bases and the V segment lost 7 bases, leaving 19 bases of the junction unmatched. Germline lookup yields CDR1 MNHEY and CDR2 SVGEGT. The CDR3 consists of 17 residues. The CDR3 sequence is CASKGQGATYRGYEQFF. CDR3 DNA sequence: TGTGCCAGCAAGGGGCAGGGGGCAACTTACCGGGGCTATGAGCAGTTCTTC.

This clonotype has only a few counts. The chain has TRBV7-2 and TRBJ2-7; possible D gene TRBD2, 6 bases. This CDR3 region has 14 residues. Trimming stripped 2 bases from V and 6 bases from J, with 14 bases between. Germline V gives CDR1 SGHTA, CDR2 FQGNSA. The CDR3 sequence: CASSLNPTGSEQYF. CDR3 coding DNA: TGTGCCAGCAGCTTAAACCCGACCGGGAGCGAGCAGTACTTC.

This clonotype was detected only once. The chain carries TRBV6-2 or TRBV6-3 and TRBJ2-1; TRBD1 is a possible D gene (5 bases). Trimming cost V 2 bases and J 5 bases, with 7 bases left between them. The CDR3 is 13 amino acids. The V gene's germline CDR1 is MNHEY and CDR2 SVGEGT. The DNA of the CDR3 is TGTGCCAGCAGTTACATAGGGGACAATGAGCAGTTCTTC. This encodes CASSYIGDNEQFF.

This rearrangement joins TRBV19 to TRBJ2-7, with D perhaps matching TRBD1 or TRBD2 (7 bases each). This CDR3 region has 16 residues. Germline CDR1 LNHDA, CDR2 SQIVND (reference sequence). V was shortened by 5 bases and J by 1 base, with 18 bases between the two germline ends. For the CDR3, the DNA is TGTGCCAGTAGTCCGGGGGGATTGGACAGGTCCTACGAGCAGTACTTC. Translated, it gives CASSPGGLDRSYEQYF.

This clonotype was observed a handful of times. The rearrangement links TRBV5-1 to TRBJ1-2; 7 positions match TRBD1. V gave up 5 bases and J gave up 8 bases; unmatched junction bases: 12. This CDR3 has 14 amino acids. Germline lookup yields CDR1 SGHRS and CDR2 YFSETQ. In nucleotides, the CDR3 is TGCGCCAGCAGTTTACTACAGGGGACCGGCGGCTACACCTTC. It encodes CASSLLQGTGGYTF.

This clonotype was seen a few times. The CDR3 DNA reads as TGCAGCGTTGAGTCGCCGGGAGGATCCCGCACAGATACGCAGTATTTT. Its translation: CSVESPGGSRTDTQYF. J is TRBJ2-3 and V is TRBV29-1, with 7 bases that match TRBD2. CDR3 length: 16 amino acids. V lost 3 bases, J lost 1 base, and 10 bases stayed unmatched. Germline lookup yields CDR1 SQVTM and CDR2 ANQGSEA.

The chain employs TRBV20-1 and TRBJ2-7; D is unresolved. The CDR3 sequence is 11 residues long. Germline values: CDR1 DFQATT, CDR2 SNEGSKA (reference sequence). V lost 7 bases to trimming and J lost 2 bases, with 9 bases between them. This chain's CDR3 is CSGRSPYEQYF. For the CDR3, the DNA is TGCAGTGGGCGATCACCCTACGAGCAGTACTTC.

This clonotype was found many times. This chain uses TRBV7-9 with TRBJ2-7; 8 bases line up with TRBD2. The CDR3 is 14 residues long. CDR1 and CDR2 (germline): SEHNR, FQNEAQ (reference sequence). The V gene end was trimmed by 7 bases and the J gene end by 3 bases; junction bases not matched to a gene: 8. The CDR3 coding sequence is TGTGCCAGCAACCCAGGACTAGCTCGCTACGAGCAGTACTTC. It specifies CASNPGLARYEQYF.

Many counts were recorded for this clonotype. The chain is built from TRBV5-5 and TRBJ1-2; TRBD1 is a possible D gene (6 bases). Trimming pared 0 bases from V and 3 bases from J, leaving 12 bases between. Germline V lookup: CDR1 SGHKS, CDR2 YYEKEE (reference sequence). The CDR3 is 15 amino acids. The CDR3 bases are TGTGCCAGCAGCTTGGTGGCAGGGGACGACTATGGCTACACCTTC. Its translation is CASSLVAGDDYGYTF.

This clonotype was seen repeatedly, ten times or more. The chain recombines TRBV20-1 with TRBJ2-7, with TRBD2 identical over 8 bases. CDR3 size: 13 residues. Germline CDR1 DFQATT, CDR2 SNEGSKA (reference sequence). V lost 6 bases to trimming and J lost 7 bases; unmatched junction nucleotides: 11. The CDR3 DNA reads TGCAGTGCCCGGGGGGGATCGGAGTGGGAGCAGTACTTC. This translates into CSARGGSEWEQYF.

The chain links TRBV25-1 to TRBJ2-7; 10 nucleotides agree with TRBD1. In germline, CDR1 is MGHDK, CDR2 SYGVNS. The V and J ends lost 4 bases and 4 bases, in that order; junction bases with no gene match: 7. This CDR3 comprises 15 residues. The CDR3 DNA reads as TGTGCCAGCAGTGCCACCGGGACAGGGGTTTACGAGCAGTACTTC. It codes for CASSATGTGVYEQYF.

The chain couples TRBV5-1 to TRBJ2-1; D is unclear. V lost 0 bases and J lost 3, with 7 bases in between. This CDR3 region has 14 residues. The germline CDR1 and CDR2 sequences are SGHRS and YFSETQ. The CDR3 loop reads CASSLEQYYNEQFF. CDR3 sequence (DNA): TGCGCCAGCAGCTTGGAACAATACTACAATGAGCAGTTCTTC.